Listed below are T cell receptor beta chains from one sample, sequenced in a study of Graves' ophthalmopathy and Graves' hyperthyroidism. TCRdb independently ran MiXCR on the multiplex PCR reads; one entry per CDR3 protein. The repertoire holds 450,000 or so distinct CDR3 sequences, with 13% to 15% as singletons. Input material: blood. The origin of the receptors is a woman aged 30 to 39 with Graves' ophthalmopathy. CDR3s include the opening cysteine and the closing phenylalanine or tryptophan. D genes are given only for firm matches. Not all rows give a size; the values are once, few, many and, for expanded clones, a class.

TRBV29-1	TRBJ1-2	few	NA	TGCAGCGTTGAAGAAGCTCTCCAATTGCAGAACTATGGCTACACCTTC	CSVEEALQLQNYGYTF
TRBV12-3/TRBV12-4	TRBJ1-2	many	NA	TGTGCCAGCAGTTCCGGGACGGTGAACTATGGCTACACCTTC	CASSSGTVNYGYTF
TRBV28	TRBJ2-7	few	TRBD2	TGTGCCAGCAGATGGGGAGGGGCCTACGAGCAGTACTTC	CASRWGGAYEQYF
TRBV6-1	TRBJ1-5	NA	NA	TGTGCCAGCAAAGATCTAGGGAGCAATCAGCCCCAGCATTTT	CASKDLGSNQPQHF
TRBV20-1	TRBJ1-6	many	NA	TGCAGTGCCGCGGTGGGGGCGTTGGATTCACCCCTCCACTTT	CSAAVGALDSPLHF
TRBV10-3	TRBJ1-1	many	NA	TGTGCCATCAGAGGGGACCCAATGAACACTGAAGCTTTCTTT	CAIRGDPMNTEAFF
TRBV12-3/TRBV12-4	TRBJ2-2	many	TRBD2	TGTGCCAGCAGTCCCGGGGGGGGTGGGGAGCTGTTTTTT	CASSPGGGGELFF
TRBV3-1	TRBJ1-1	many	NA	TGTGCCAGCAGGGCCGGTCCAGAGAACACTGAAGCTTTCTTT	CASRAGPENTEAFF
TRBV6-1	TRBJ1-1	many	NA	TGTGCCAGCAGTGCGGAGACGAACACTGAAGCTTTCTTT	CASSAETNTEAFF
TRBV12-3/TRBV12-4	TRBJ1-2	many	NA	TGTGCCAGCAGTTCCAGTTTCGGGACGGGCTATGGCTACACCTTC	CASSSSFGTGYGYTF
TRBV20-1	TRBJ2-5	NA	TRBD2	TGCAGTGCTATACCCCCCCCGGGGGGGCGAGAGACCCAGTACTTC	CSAIPPPGGRETQYF
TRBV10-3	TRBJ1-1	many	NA	TGTGCCATCAGGGTTGGAGGGGGCACTGAAGCTTTCTTT	CAIRVGGGTEAFF
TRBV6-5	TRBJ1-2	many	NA	TGTGCCAGCAGTTACCGACAGGAGGACTATGGCTACACCTTC	CASSYRQEDYGYTF
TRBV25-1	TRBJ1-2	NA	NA	TGTGCCAGCAGTGGATCTAGGCGGTATGGCTACACCTTC	CASSGSRRYGYTF
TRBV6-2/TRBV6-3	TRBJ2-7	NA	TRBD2	TGTGCCAGCAGTTACTCGATTCGCCTAGCGGCCTACGAGCAGTACTTC	CASSYSIRLAAYEQYF
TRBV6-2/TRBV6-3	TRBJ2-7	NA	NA	TGTGCCAGCAGTCCAGATACAGGGATCTACGAGCAGTACTTC	CASSPDTGIYEQYF
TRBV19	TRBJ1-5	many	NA	TGTGCCAGTAGTATAGTGGGAGACAGCGATCAGCCCCAGCATTTT	CASSIVGDSDQPQHF
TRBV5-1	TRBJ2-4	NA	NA	TGCGCCAGCAGCTTGGGTCATGGGGTCCAACTTCAGTACTTC	CASSLGHGVQLQYF
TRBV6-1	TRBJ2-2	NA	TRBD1	TGTGCCAGCACCACAGGGGTAAATACCGGGGAGCTGTTTTTT	CASTTGVNTGELFF
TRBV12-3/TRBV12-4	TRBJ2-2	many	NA	TGTGCCAGCAGTCTTTTCGGGCAGAACACCGGGGAGCTGTTTTTT	CASSLFGQNTGELFF
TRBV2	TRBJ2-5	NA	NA	TGCGCCAGCAGCCAAGCTCCGGAGACCCAGTACTTC	CASSQAPETQYF
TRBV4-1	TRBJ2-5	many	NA	TGCGCCAGCAGCCAAGTGGCTAGCTGGGAGACCCAGTACTTC	CASSQVASWETQYF